The 13 T cell receptor beta chains below come from one sample, sequenced in a study of blood T cell repertoires in COVID-19. Libraries were prepared by immunoSEQ multiplex PCR; TCRdb keeps only in-frame clonotypes and omits some of them. The sample lists 99,000 or so clones; 85% to 90% were seen once. The sample taken for sequencing was peripheral blood. Receptors originate from a man aged 50 to 60 with COVID-19, enrolled during active disease.

V usage is TRBV5-4 and J usage is TRBJ1-6; no firm D call. Germline-derived CDR1 and CDR2 are SGHNT and YYREEE (reference sequence). V lost 0 bases to trimming and J lost 7 bases, with 5 bases between them. This CDR3 comprises 13 residues. As DNA, the CDR3 is TGTGCCAGCAGCTTGGGAGAGAATTCACCCCTCCACTTT. Protein product: CASSLGENSPLHF.

CDR3 protein: CASSLGSLGPEQYF. Here the CDR3 DNA reads TGTGCCAGCAGCTTAGGGTCTCTGGGGCCCGAGCAGTACTTC. The rearrangement uses TRBV11-2 and TRBJ2-7, with D perhaps matching TRBD1 (5 bases). Germline assignment: CDR1 SGHAT and CDR2 FQNNGV. V lost 1 base to trimming and J lost 6 bases, with 13 bases between them. The CDR3 loop spans 14 amino acids.

This clone was observed once. This chain links TRBV4-3 with TRBJ1-5; D might be TRBD1 (6 bases). There are 15 residues in the CDR3. V lost 0 bases and J lost 6, with 12 bases in between. The germline V gene encodes CDR1 LGHNA and CDR2 YSLEER. CDR3 sequence reads: CASSQEAGAGQPQHF. CDR3 DNA: TGCGCCAGCAGCCAAGAAGCAGGGGCCGGTCAGCCCCAGCATTTT.

This clone was seen a few times. The chain recombines TRBV11-3 with TRBJ2-2; 10 bases map to TRBD1. In germline, CDR1 is SGHNT, CDR2 YENEEA. V shed 5 bases and J 7 bases; nucleotides not matched to a gene: 7. This CDR3 has 15 residues. The CDR3: CASSTGTGVDGELFF. In nucleotides, the CDR3 is TGTGCCAGCAGCACCGGGACAGGGGTTGACGGGGAGCTGTTTTTT.

The V and J genes are TRBV18 and TRBJ1-3; a weak D match, TRBD1 (6 bases). There are 16 residues in the CDR3. The germline V and J ends were trimmed by 0 bases and 4 bases, with 13 bases remaining between them. The germline CDR1 and CDR2 sequences are KGHSH and LQKENI. In DNA form, the CDR3 reads TGTGCCAGCTCACCACCGACAGGTTCGGGAGGAAACACCATATATTTT. As protein: CASSPPTGSGGNTIYF.

This clone has just one count. The chain recombines TRBV5-1 with TRBJ1-4; 9 bases are a match to TRBD1. The V and J ends lost 0 bases and 7 bases, in that order; junction bases with no gene match: 4. Germline lookup yields CDR1 SGHRS and CDR2 YFSETQ. CDR3 length equals 15 residues. The CDR3 region is CASSLVGQGTEKLFF. CDR3 DNA sequence: TGCGCCAGCAGCTTGGTCGGACAGGGGACTGAAAAACTGTTTTTT.

The CDR3 DNA sequence: TGTGCCAGCAGTGAACAGGGATGGGGCACAGATACGCAGTATTTT. Translation: CASSEQGWGTDTQYF. V and J are TRBV2 and TRBJ2-3; maybe TRBD1 (5 bases). Germline lookup yields CDR1 SNHLY and CDR2 FYNNEI. V was trimmed by 2 bases and J by 1 base, leaving 10 bases between them. This CDR3 contains 15 residues.

The chain combines TRBV7-9 with TRBJ2-7; no firm D call. CDR1 is SEHNR and CDR2 is FQNEAQ in the germline V gene (reference sequence). V lost 3 bases to trimming and J lost 0 bases, with 3 bases between them. This CDR3 has 12 amino acids. Written as DNA, the CDR3 is TGTGCCAGCAGCTTCCGCTCCTACGAGCAGTACTTC. It specifies CASSFRSYEQYF. Filled out from reference TRBV7-9 and TRBJ2-7, the complete variable domain reads DTGVSQNPRHKITKRGQNVTFRCDPISEHNRLYWYRQTLGQGPEFLTYFQNEAQLEKSRLLSDRFSAERPKGSFSTLEIQRTEQGDSAMYLCASSFRSYEQYFGPGTRLTVT.

The V gene is TRBV30, the J gene TRBJ1-1, with D possibly matching TRBD1 (6 bases). This CDR3 is built from 14 residues. CDR1 and CDR2 from the germline V gene are GTSNPN and SVGIG (reference sequence). V shed 3 bases and J shed 7 bases, with 18 bases lying between them. Here the CDR3 DNA reads TGTGCCTGGAGCGATCCGGACAGAATTAATGAAGCTTTCTTT. This translates into CAWSDPDRINEAFF. Looking up the rest from reference TRBV30 and TRBJ1-1 gives the full variable domain: SQTIHQWPATLVQPVGSPLSLECTVEGTSNPNLYWYRQAAGRGLQLLFYSVGIGQISSEVPQNLSASRPQDRQFILSSKKLLLSDSGFYLCAWSDPDRINEAFFGQGTRLTVV.

J is TRBJ2-2 and V is TRBV27, with TRBD1 matching 11 bases. V gave up 7 bases and J gave up 1 base; unmatched junction bases: 8. The CDR3 is 17 residues long. The germline V gene encodes CDR1 MNHEY and CDR2 SMNVEV (reference sequence). In DNA, the CDR3 is TGTGCCAGCACCGCAGTAGGGACAGGGGGGAACACCGGGGAGCTGTTTTTT. This sequence encodes CASTAVGTGGNTGELFF.

The chain has TRBV5-1 and TRBJ2-2; 7 positions agree with TRBD1. Losses at the gene ends were 6 bases for V and 4 bases for J; bases not matched to a gene: 6. CDR1 and CDR2 (germline): SGHRS, YFSETQ. The CDR3 contains 14 residues. The CDR3 sequence: CASIEGASTGELFF. The CDR3 DNA reads as TGCGCCAGCATTGAGGGGGCGAGCACCGGGGAGCTGTTTTTT.

The chain combines TRBV5-5 with TRBJ1-2; 8 nucleotides align to TRBD1. V lost 0 bases and J lost 3; bases outside the gene matches: 4. The CDR3 length is 15 residues. The germline gives CDR1 SGHKS, CDR2 YYEKEE (reference sequence). CDR3 in amino acids: CASSLGGQGDYGYTF. CDR3 sequence (DNA): TGTGCCAGCAGCTTGGGAGGACAGGGTGACTATGGCTACACCTTC.

This chain connects TRBV18 to TRBJ1-6; D not certain. CDR1 is KGHSH and CDR2 is LQKENI in the germline V gene. This CDR3 is 14 amino acids long. V lost 1 base and J lost 12, with 13 bases in between. In nucleotides, the CDR3 is TGTGCCAGCTCACCACTAGAACGGCGGGGACCCCTCCACTTT. This encodes CASSPLERRGPLHF.